Listed below are T cell receptor beta chains from one sample, sequenced in a study of T cell responses to AZD1222 COVID-19 vaccine. Here immunoSEQ multiplex PCR was the method, and the copy in TCRdb shows in-frame clones only, minus some. This repertoire shows tens of thousands of clones, roughly 88% found once; its top ten account for more than 4.5%. The sample was peripheral blood, taken on day 0 of MenACWY control vaccination. The receptor source for this set is an adult in good health. CDR3s include the opening cysteine and the closing phenylalanine or tryptophan. D genes are given only for firm matches. Size is omitted from some rows. Given values are once, few, many or a class for expanded clones.

abundance: NA
v_gene: TRBV5-1
j_gene: TRBJ2-5
d_gene: TRBD2
CDR3aa: CASSLAGGSQQETQYF
CDR3nt: TGCGCCAGCAGCTTGGCCGGCGGGAGCCAACAAGAGACCCAGTACTTC

abundance: NA
v_gene: TRBV29-1
j_gene: TRBJ1-2
d_gene: NA
CDR3aa: CSVDGPFYGYTF
CDR3nt: TGCAGCGTTGACGGCCCCTTCTATGGCTACACCTTC

abundance: NA
v_gene: TRBV14
j_gene: TRBJ2-7
d_gene: NA
CDR3aa: CASSQDRGTVAYEQYF
CDR3nt: TGTGCCAGCAGCCAAGATCGGGGGACAGTCGCCTACGAGCAGTACTTC

abundance: NA
v_gene: TRBV25-1
j_gene: TRBJ1-5
d_gene: NA
CDR3aa: CASSDSTGSWPQHF
CDR3nt: TGTGCCAGCAGTGATTCCACGGGATCATGGCCCCAGCATTTT

abundance: NA
v_gene: TRBV28
j_gene: TRBJ2-6
d_gene: TRBD1
CDR3aa: CASSSHRQGATGANVLTF
CDR3nt: TGTGCCAGCAGTTCACATCGACAGGGGGCGACTGGGGCCAACGTCCTGACTTTC

abundance: NA
v_gene: TRBV20-1
j_gene: TRBJ1-1
d_gene: TRBD1
CDR3aa: CSASPLDGTGENTEAFF
CDR3nt: TGCAGTGCTAGTCCCCTCGACGGGACAGGAGAAAACACTGAAGCTTTCTTT

abundance: once
v_gene: TRBV5-1
j_gene: TRBJ2-6
d_gene: TRBD1
CDR3aa: CASSKGGAPTSGANVLTF
CDR3nt: TGCGCCAGCAGTAAAGGGGGCGCACCGACCTCTGGGGCCAACGTCCTGACTTTC

abundance: NA
v_gene: TRBV4-3
j_gene: TRBJ2-2
d_gene: TRBD2
CDR3aa: CASSQDGLAFGELFF
CDR3nt: TGCGCCAGCAGCCAAGATGGACTAGCATTCGGGGAGCTGTTTTTT

abundance: NA
v_gene: TRBV12-3/TRBV12-4
j_gene: TRBJ1-3
d_gene: NA
CDR3aa: CASSFTRPTGTYF
CDR3nt: TGTGCCAGCAGTTTCACCCGACCGACAGGTACCTATTTT

abundance: few
v_gene: TRBV5-6
j_gene: TRBJ2-4
d_gene: NA
CDR3aa: CASSTATVKNIQYF
CDR3nt: TGTGCCAGCAGCACGGCGACGGTCAAAAACATTCAGTACTTC

abundance: once
v_gene: TRBV6-5
j_gene: TRBJ2-2
d_gene: TRBD1
CDR3aa: CASSQQGSWTGELFF
CDR3nt: TGTGCCAGCAGCCAACAGGGGTCATGGACCGGGGAGCTGTTTTTT

abundance: NA
v_gene: TRBV28
j_gene: TRBJ2-1
d_gene: NA
CDR3aa: CASSFSLANEQFF
CDR3nt: TGTGCCAGCAGTTTTTCGCTTGCCAATGAGCAGTTCTTC

abundance: NA
v_gene: TRBV27
j_gene: TRBJ1-2
d_gene: NA
CDR3aa: CASSLSPYRSHSIYGYTF
CDR3nt: TGTGCCAGCAGTCTATCGCCCTATCGCTCCCACAGCATCTATGGCTACACCTTC

abundance: NA
v_gene: TRBV7-9
j_gene: TRBJ2-3
d_gene: NA
CDR3aa: CASSFWSTDTQYF
CDR3nt: TGTGCCAGCAGCTTTTGGAGCACAGATACGCAGTATTTT

abundance: few
v_gene: TRBV18
j_gene: TRBJ1-5
d_gene: TRBD1
CDR3aa: CASSPTSPGQGTQPQHF
CDR3nt: TGTGCCAGCTCACCGACTTCTCCGGGACAGGGAACTCAGCCCCAGCATTTT

abundance: NA
v_gene: TRBV28
j_gene: TRBJ1-2
d_gene: TRBD1
CDR3aa: CASRPTGTGDYGYTF
CDR3nt: TGTGCCAGCAGACCTACCGGGACAGGGGACTATGGCTACACCTTC

abundance: NA
v_gene: TRBV2
j_gene: TRBJ1-5
d_gene: NA
CDR3aa: CASSPEVQPQHF
CDR3nt: TGTGCCAGCAGTCCCGAGGTTCAGCCCCAGCATTTT

abundance: once
v_gene: TRBV6-5
j_gene: TRBJ2-7
d_gene: NA
CDR3aa: CAAGKDYEQYF
CDR3nt: TGTGCCGCCGGGAAAGACTACGAGCAGTACTTC

abundance: NA
v_gene: TRBV5-4
j_gene: TRBJ2-1
d_gene: TRBD2
CDR3aa: CASSLDSGDYNEQFF
CDR3nt: TGTGCCAGCAGCTTGGATAGCGGGGACTACAATGAGCAGTTCTTC

abundance: once
v_gene: TRBV27
j_gene: TRBJ2-3
d_gene: NA
CDR3aa: CVVLRGPDTQYF
CDR3nt: TGTGTGGTACTCCGAGGGCCAGATACGCAGTATTTT

abundance: NA
v_gene: TRBV9
j_gene: TRBJ2-7
d_gene: NA
CDR3aa: CASSVVAWGHEQYF
CDR3nt: TGTGCCAGCAGCGTAGTAGCATGGGGTCACGAGCAGTACTTC

abundance: NA
v_gene: TRBV29-1
j_gene: TRBJ2-3
d_gene: TRBD2
CDR3aa: CSVERQGGIDTQYF
CDR3nt: TGCAGCGTTGAGCGGCAGGGAGGGATAGATACGCAGTATTTT

abundance: NA
v_gene: TRBV1
j_gene: TRBJ2-2
d_gene: NA
CDR3aa: CTSSQQRLAENTGELFF
CDR3nt: TGCACCAGCAGCCAACAAAGACTAGCGGAAAACACCGGGGAGCTGTTTTTT

abundance: NA
v_gene: TRBV7-6
j_gene: TRBJ2-3
d_gene: TRBD2
CDR3aa: CASSPHTSGPPFLNTDTQYF
CDR3nt: TGTGCCAGCAGCCCCCATACTAGCGGGCCGCCGTTCCTTAACACAGATACGCAGTATTTT

abundance: few
v_gene: TRBV6-4
j_gene: TRBJ2-2
d_gene: NA
CDR3aa: CASSEGDTGELFF
CDR3nt: TGTGCCAGCAGTGAAGGGGACACCGGGGAGCTGTTTTTT

abundance: NA
v_gene: TRBV28
j_gene: TRBJ2-1
d_gene: NA
CDR3aa: CASEGLGAYNEQFF
CDR3nt: TGTGCCAGCGAGGGCCTAGGGGCTTACAATGAGCAGTTCTTC

abundance: NA
v_gene: TRBV29-1
j_gene: TRBJ1-2
d_gene: TRBD1
CDR3aa: CSVEESGSRAGGGGYTF
CDR3nt: TGCAGCGTTGAAGAAAGTGGATCTCGGGCAGGGGGCGGTGGCTACACCTTC

abundance: NA
v_gene: TRBV9
j_gene: TRBJ2-1
d_gene: TRBD2
CDR3aa: CASSGAGYNEQFF
CDR3nt: TGTGCCAGCAGCGGAGCGGGATACAATGAGCAGTTCTTC

abundance: NA
v_gene: TRBV10-3
j_gene: TRBJ2-7
d_gene: TRBD1
CDR3aa: CAIRNSGQGEDEQYF
CDR3nt: TGTGCCATCAGGAACTCGGGACAGGGAGAAGACGAGCAGTACTTC

abundance: NA
v_gene: TRBV7-9
j_gene: TRBJ1-3
d_gene: NA
CDR3aa: CASSLFHSRVLGGNTIYF
CDR3nt: TGTGCCAGCAGCTTATTCCACTCCAGGGTCCTGGGAGGAAACACCATATATTTT

abundance: NA
v_gene: TRBV5-1
j_gene: TRBJ1-1
d_gene: NA
CDR3aa: CATRTLYVEDGNTEAFF
CDR3nt: TGCGCCACCAGGACCCTTTACGTTGAGGACGGGAACACTGAAGCTTTCTTT

abundance: NA
v_gene: TRBV2
j_gene: TRBJ1-1
d_gene: NA
CDR3aa: CASMALEDTEAFF
CDR3nt: TGTGCCAGCATGGCCTTGGAGGACACTGAAGCTTTCTTT

abundance: few
v_gene: TRBV6-5
j_gene: TRBJ2-7
d_gene: NA
CDR3aa: CASSYRGGGEQYF
CDR3nt: TGTGCCAGCAGTTACAGGGGAGGCGGCGAGCAGTACTTC

abundance: NA
v_gene: TRBV6-2/TRBV6-3
j_gene: TRBJ2-5
d_gene: NA
CDR3aa: CASSSLGAGLQETQYF
CDR3nt: TGTGCCAGCAGTTCCTTAGGGGCGGGACTCCAAGAGACCCAGTACTTC

abundance: NA
v_gene: TRBV7-2
j_gene: TRBJ1-2
d_gene: TRBD1
CDR3aa: CASSSQGDYGYTF
CDR3nt: TGTGCCAGCAGCTCCCAGGGGGACTATGGCTACACCTTC

abundance: once
v_gene: TRBV19
j_gene: TRBJ2-7
d_gene: NA
CDR3aa: CASSPTGTYYEQYF
CDR3nt: TGTGCCAGTAGTCCGACCGGGACATACTACGAGCAGTACTTC

abundance: NA
v_gene: TRBV9
j_gene: TRBJ1-1
d_gene: NA
CDR3aa: CASSVPTGRPAF
CDR3nt: TGTGCCAGCAGCGTCCCTACTGGGCGGCCGGCTTTT

abundance: NA
v_gene: TRBV3-1/TRBV3-2
j_gene: TRBJ2-7
d_gene: NA
CDR3aa: CASSHTDEQYF
CDR3nt: TGTGCCAGCAGCCACACCGACGAGCAGTACTTC

abundance: NA
v_gene: TRBV11-2
j_gene: TRBJ2-1
d_gene: NA
CDR3aa: CASSLDKGNNEQFF
CDR3nt: TGTGCCAGCAGCTTAGATAAGGGCAACAATGAGCAGTTCTTC

abundance: once
v_gene: TRBV30
j_gene: TRBJ2-7
d_gene: NA
CDR3aa: CAWSVSHEQYF
CDR3nt: TGTGCCTGGAGTGTAAGTCACGAGCAGTACTTC